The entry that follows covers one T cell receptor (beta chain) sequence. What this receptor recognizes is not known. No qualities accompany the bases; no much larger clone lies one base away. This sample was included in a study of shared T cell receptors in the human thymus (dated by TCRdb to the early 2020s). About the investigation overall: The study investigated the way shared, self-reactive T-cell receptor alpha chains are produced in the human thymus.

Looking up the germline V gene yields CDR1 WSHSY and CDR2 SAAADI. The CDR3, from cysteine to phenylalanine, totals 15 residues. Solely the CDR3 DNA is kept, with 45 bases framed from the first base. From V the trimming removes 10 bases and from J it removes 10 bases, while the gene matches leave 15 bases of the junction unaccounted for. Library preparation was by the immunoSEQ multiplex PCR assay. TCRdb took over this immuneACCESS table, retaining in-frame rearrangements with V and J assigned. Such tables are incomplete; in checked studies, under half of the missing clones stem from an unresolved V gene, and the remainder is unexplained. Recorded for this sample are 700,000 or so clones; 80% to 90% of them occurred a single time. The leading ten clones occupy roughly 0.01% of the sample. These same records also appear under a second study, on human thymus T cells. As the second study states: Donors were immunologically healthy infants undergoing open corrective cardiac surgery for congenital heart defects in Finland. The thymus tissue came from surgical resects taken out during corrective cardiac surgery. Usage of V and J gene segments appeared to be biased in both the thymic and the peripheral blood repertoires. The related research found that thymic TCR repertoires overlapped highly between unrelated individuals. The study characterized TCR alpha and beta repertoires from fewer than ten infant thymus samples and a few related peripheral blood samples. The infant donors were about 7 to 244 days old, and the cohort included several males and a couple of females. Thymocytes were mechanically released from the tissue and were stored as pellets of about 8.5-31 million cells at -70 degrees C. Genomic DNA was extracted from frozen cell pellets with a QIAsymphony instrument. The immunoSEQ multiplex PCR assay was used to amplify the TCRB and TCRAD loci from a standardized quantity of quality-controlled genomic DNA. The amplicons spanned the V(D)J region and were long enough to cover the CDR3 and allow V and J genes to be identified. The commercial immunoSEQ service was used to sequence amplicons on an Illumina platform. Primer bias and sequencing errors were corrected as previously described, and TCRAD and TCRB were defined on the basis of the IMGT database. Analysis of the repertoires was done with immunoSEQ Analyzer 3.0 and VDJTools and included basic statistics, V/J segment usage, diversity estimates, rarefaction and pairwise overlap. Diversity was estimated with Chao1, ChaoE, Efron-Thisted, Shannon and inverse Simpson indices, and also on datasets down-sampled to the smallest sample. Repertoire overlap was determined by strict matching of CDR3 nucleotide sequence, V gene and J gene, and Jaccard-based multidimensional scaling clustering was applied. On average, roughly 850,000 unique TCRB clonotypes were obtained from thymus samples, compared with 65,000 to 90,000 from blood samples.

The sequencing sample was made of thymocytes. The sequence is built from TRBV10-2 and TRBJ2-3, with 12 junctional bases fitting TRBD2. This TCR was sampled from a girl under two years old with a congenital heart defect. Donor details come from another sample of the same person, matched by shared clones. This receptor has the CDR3 CATRKLLAGGTPQYF. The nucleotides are TGCGCCACCCGGAAGTTACTAGCGGGGGGTACCCCGCAGTATTTT.